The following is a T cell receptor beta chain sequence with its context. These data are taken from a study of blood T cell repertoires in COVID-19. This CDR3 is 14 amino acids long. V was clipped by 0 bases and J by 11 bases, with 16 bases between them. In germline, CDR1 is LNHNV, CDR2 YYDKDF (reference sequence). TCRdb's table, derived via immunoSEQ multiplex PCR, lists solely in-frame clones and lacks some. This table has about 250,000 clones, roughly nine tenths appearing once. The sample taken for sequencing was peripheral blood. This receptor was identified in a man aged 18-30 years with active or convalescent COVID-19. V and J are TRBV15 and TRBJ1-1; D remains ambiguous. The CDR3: CATSRDLGGVGAFF. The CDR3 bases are TGTGCCACCAGCAGAGATCTAGGCGGGGTTGGGGCTTTCTTT.